This T cell receptor beta chain emerged from a study of shared clonotypes between healthy human individuals. This clone appeared many times. The germline V gene encodes CDR1 WNHNN and CDR2 SYGVQD (reference sequence). CDR3 length equals 22 residues. Trimming left V 3 bases short and J 2 bases short, with 35 bases between. A roughly 200 ng quantity of DNA, 25,000 to 30,000 T cell genomes, went into the sorted-subset replicate PCRs. Authors' analysis steps: Junction-only sequences without quality scores were provided by ImmunoSEQ, so filtering was different. Here immunoSEQ multiplex PCR was the method, and the copy in TCRdb shows in-frame clones only, minus some. The DNA gave D and trimming, while V, J and clone size come from that table. The sample contains 700,000 or so clones, more than 70% of which appear only once. Splitting the CD4+ cells yielded a CD45RA+ naive subset and a CD45RA-negative memory subset.

Sequencing was done on a sample of memory CD4+ T cells sorted from blood. This sample's subset: CD45RA-negative fraction. The chain carries TRBV10-1 and TRBJ2-7, with D possibly called TRBD1 or TRBD2 (6 bases each). The clonotype comes from a woman in her 30s in good health. CDR3 bases: TGCGCCAGCAGTGATATTCTACTCGCGTTTCGTTTTGGGGGCGGAGGGACCTACGAGCAGTACTTC. Encoded protein: CASSDILLAFRFGGGGTYEQYF.